What follows are 8 T cell receptor beta chains derived from one specimen sequenced in a study of T cell responses to AZD1222 COVID-19 vaccine. Some clones are missing from TCRdb's copy, which holds only in-frame ones; the method was immunoSEQ multiplex PCR. The sample yields under 250,000 clones, about 93% seen once. Here the sequenced sample was peripheral blood, taken on day 0 of MenACWY control vaccination. The receptor source for this set is an adult in good health.

The rearrangement links TRBV12-3 or TRBV12-4 to TRBJ1-2; 7 bases agree with TRBD1. Trimming took 4 bases from V and 7 from J; bases not matched to a gene: 6. The CDR3 loop spans 13 amino acids. The CDR3 DNA follows: TGTGCCAGCAGTTCCCCGACAGGGTCTGGCTACACCTTC. Protein: CASSSPTGSGYTF.

The gene calls are TRBV7-2 and TRBJ1-6; weak D call: TRBD1 (5 bases). Germline V gene data show CDR1 as SGHTA and CDR2 as FQGNSA. This CDR3 is 13 amino acids long. Trimming cost V 2 bases and J 11 bases, with 10 bases left between them. The CDR3 here is CASSLQGSTPLHF. CDR3 coding DNA: TGTGCCAGCAGCTTACAGGGATCGACACCCCTCCACTTT.

About this clone itself: Other nucleotide sequences from this sample produce the same CDR3. V is TRBV19 and J is TRBJ1-1, with 8 bases that match TRBD1. V gave up 3 bases and J gave up 5 bases; unmatched junction bases: 2. The germline CDR1 and CDR2 sequences are LNHDA and SQIVND (reference sequence). This CDR3 has 13 amino acids. The CDR3 bases are TGTGCCAGTAGTATCGACAGGGGAACTGAAGCTTTCTTT. It translates to CASSIDRGTEAFF.

The chain has TRBV4-3 and TRBJ1-5, with D unclear. The V end was cut by 0 bases, the J end by 2 bases, with 11 bases between. Germline assignment: CDR1 LGHNA and CDR2 YSLEER. There are 16 residues in the CDR3. CDR3 in DNA: TGCGCCAGCAGCCAAGATGGGAGGTTAGGCAATCAGCCCCAGCATTTT. This translates into CASSQDGRLGNQPQHF.

The chain is built from TRBV11-2 and TRBJ1-4, with no clear D. From germline, CDR1 is SGHAT and CDR2 FQNNGV. CDR3 length: 13 residues. Trimming cost V 2 bases and J 4 bases, with 5 bases left between them. The CDR3 DNA reads as TGTGCCAGCAGCTTATTTGGTAATGAAAAACTGTTTTTT. It encodes CASSLFGNEKLFF.

This chain links TRBV9 with TRBJ1-1; TRBD1 aligns across 9 bases. The ends lost 0 bases at V and 3 bases at J; junction bases unmatched: 12. The germline gives CDR1 SGDLS, CDR2 YYNGEE. The CDR3 extends over 18 amino acids. CDR3: CASSVDGTGKVLHTEAFF. CDR3 sequence (DNA): TGTGCCAGCAGCGTAGATGGGACAGGGAAAGTTTTGCACACTGAAGCTTTCTTT.

This clone was counted only a few times. This chain uses TRBV7-2 with TRBJ2-1, with D uncertain. Germline V lookup: CDR1 SGHTA, CDR2 FQGNSA. This CDR3 comprises 11 residues. Trimming removed 5 bases from V and 6 bases from J, with 5 bases in between. The CDR3 protein is CASSLFNEQFF. CDR3 in DNA: TGTGCCAGCAGCCTCTTCAATGAGCAGTTCTTC.

V and J are TRBV6-5 and TRBJ1-5; tentative D call: TRBD1 (5 bases). Per germline, CDR1 MNHEY and CDR2 SVGAGI. The CDR3 runs 14 residues. Trimming took off 5 bases at V and 2 bases at J, with 10 bases between the two ends. The CDR3 bases are TGTGCCAGCAGTAATGGGGCGGGCAATCAGCCCCAGCATTTT. It is translated as CASSNGAGNQPQHF.